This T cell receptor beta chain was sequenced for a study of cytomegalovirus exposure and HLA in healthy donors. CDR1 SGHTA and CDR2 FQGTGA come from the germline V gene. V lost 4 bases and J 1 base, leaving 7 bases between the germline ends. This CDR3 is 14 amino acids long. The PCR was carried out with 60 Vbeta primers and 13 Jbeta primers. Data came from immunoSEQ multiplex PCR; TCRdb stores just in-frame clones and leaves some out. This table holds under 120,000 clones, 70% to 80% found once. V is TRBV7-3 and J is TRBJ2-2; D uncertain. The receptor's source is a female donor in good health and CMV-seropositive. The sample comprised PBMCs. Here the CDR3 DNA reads TGTGCCAGCAGCTCCGGTCAGAACACCGGGGAGCTGTTTTTT. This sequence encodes CASSSGQNTGELFF.